This is a list of T cell receptor beta chains from one sample in a study of T cells after yellow fever vaccination. TCRdb processed the 5' RACE reads anew with MiXCR; each CDR3 protein has one entry. The repertoire consists of some 150,000 distinct CDR3 sequences, with roughly 11% occurring once and the leading ten covering 36%. The sequenced sample was CD8+ T cells sorted from PBMCs, obtained 15 days after the yellow fever booster vaccination. The source of these receptors is a young man who received the YFV17D yellow fever vaccine. The CDR3 runs from the conserved cysteine through the conserved F or W. A D gene is named only where the DNA matches it firmly. Clone sizes are given selectively: once, few, many, or a class where the clone is expanded.

clone_size d_call j_call v_call cdr3_nt cdr3_aa
- - TRBJ1-1 TRBV5-6 TGTGCCAGCAGCGATACAGAGAACACTGAAGCTTTCTTT CASSDTENTEAFF
- - TRBJ1-2 TRBV7-2 TGTGCCAGCACCCCGCCGGGAGAGCGTGGCTACACCTTC CASTPPGERGYTF
few - TRBJ2-5 TRBV12-3/TRBV12-4 TGTGCCAGTGCTGATCTGGGACGGGAGACCCAGTACTTC CASADLGRETQYF
- TRBD2 TRBJ2-5 TRBV12-3/TRBV12-4 TGTGCCAGCACCCGGGGGGGACACCAAGAGACCCAGTACTTC CASTRGGHQETQYF
- - TRBJ2-1 TRBV6-6 TGTGCCAGCAGTTACTCGAGTGTGCATGAGCAGTTCTTC CASSYSSVHEQFF
- - TRBJ2-1 TRBV6-2/TRBV6-3 TGTGCCAGCAGTCAAATGGTTGGGAATGAGCAGTTCTTC CASSQMVGNEQFF
few - TRBJ1-1 TRBV11-1 TGTGCCAGCAGCTTAGACACACCTGAAGCTTTCTTT CASSLDTPEAFF
- - TRBJ1-1 TRBV9 TGTGCCAGCAGCGTAGGAGGGTACACTGAAGCTTTCTTT CASSVGGYTEAFF
few TRBD1 TRBJ2-1 TRBV6-1 TGTGCCAGCAGAAGGACAGGAAGAGATGAGCAGTTCTTC CASRRTGRDEQFF
many TRBD2 TRBJ2-1 TRBV20-1 TGCAGTGCTACTGAACTAGCGGGGCCCCTGAGCTCCTACAATGAGCAGTTCTTC CSATELAGPLSSYNEQFF
few - TRBJ1-2 TRBV7-8 TGTGCCAGCAGCTTAGAGGCCGGGGGCCTTTTCCCACCTTCCTATGGCTACACCTTC CASSLEAGGLFPPSYGYTF
few TRBD1 TRBJ1-1 TRBV6-5 TGTGCCAGCAGTCCTTGGACAGGGGCGGAAGCTTTCTTT CASSPWTGAEAFF
- - TRBJ2-1 TRBV27 TGTGCCAGCAGCCAAAGCCTTGCAGGGAGTGAGCAGTTCTTC CASSQSLAGSEQFF
few TRBD2 TRBJ2-7 TRBV3-1 TGTGCCAGCAGCCATGAAACTAGCGGGGGGACAGAAGAGCAGTACTTC CASSHETSGGTEEQYF
many TRBD2 TRBJ2-3 TRBV5-1 TGCGCCAGCAGCTTTGCAGGGAGGGGCACAGATACGCAGTATTTT CASSFAGRGTDTQYF
- TRBD2 TRBJ2-5 TRBV12-3/TRBV12-4 TGTGCCAGCAGTTCCGGACTAGCGGGGATCCGTGAGACCCAGTACTTC CASSSGLAGIRETQYF